These 2 T cell receptor beta chains came from one sample sequenced in a study of blood T cells in healthy people across ages. A second PCR of about 6 to 11 cycles used a sample-barcoded 5' primer and a J-beta primer mix. Using its own MiXCR run on the 5' RACE reads, TCRdb lists one record per CDR3 protein. The sample holds 1,500,000 or so distinct CDR3 sequences, approximately 59% seen once. The source material was blood. These receptors were obtained from a man aged 18-30 years in good health.

This chain links TRBV2 with TRBJ1-5; 8 bases align to TRBD1. Trimming at V came to 6 bases and at J to 2 bases, leaving 6 bases not matched to a gene. Germline V gene data show CDR1 as SNHLY and CDR2 as FYNNEI. The CDR3 covers 15 residues. The CDR3 DNA sequence: TGTGCCAGCAGAAGGACAGGGTTGGGCAATCAGCCCCAGCATTTT. Residues: CASRRTGLGNQPQHF. The variable domain in full, completed from reference TRBV2 and TRBJ1-5, reads EPEVTQTPSHQVTQMGQEVILRCVPISNHLYFYWYRQILGQKVEFLVSFYNNEISEKSEIFDDQFSVERPDGSNFTLKIRSTKLEDSAMYFCASRRTGLGNQPQHFGDGTRLSIL.

This rearrangement joins TRBV20-1 to TRBJ2-5; 9 nucleotides agree with TRBD1. The V segment lost 4 bases and the J segment 4 bases; nucleotides outside the gene matches: 4. The germline gives CDR1 DFQATT, CDR2 SNEGSKA (reference sequence). The CDR3 is 13 residues long. Written as DNA, the CDR3 is TGCAGTGCTAACAGGGGGCGTAGAGAGACCCAGTACTTC. Its translation: CSANRGRRETQYF.